These 16 T cell receptor beta chains were all obtained from the same sample, sequenced in a study of cytomegalovirus exposure and HLA in healthy donors. Clones were read by immunoSEQ multiplex PCR, and TCRdb kept only the in-frame ones, dropping some. The sample lists 98,000 or so clones, 90% to 96% occurring once. The sequenced material came from PBMCs. The receptors come from a woman younger than 35 in good health and CMV-seronegative.

The table lists this clone with a few counts. The rearrangement links TRBV30 to TRBJ2-1, with 11 positions matching TRBD1. This CDR3 region has 14 residues. V lost 3 bases and J lost 9; bases outside the gene matches: 7. Germline values: CDR1 GTSNPN, CDR2 SVGIG (reference sequence). CDR3 loop: CAWRGTGGSGEQFF. In DNA form, the CDR3 reads TGTGCCTGGAGAGGGACAGGGGGTTCGGGTGAGCAGTTCTTC.

This clone was seen only once. The genes are TRBV2 and TRBJ2-5, with D tentatively TRBD2 (7 bases). Germline CDR1 SNHLY, CDR2 FYNNEI. This CDR3 is built from 14 residues. V dropped 8 bases and J dropped 1 base, with 14 bases sitting between them. The CDR3 nucleotides read TGTGCCAGCGAAGGGGGGGAGTCCCAAGAGACCCAGTACTTC. This gives the protein CASEGGESQETQYF.

The chain employs TRBV5-1 and TRBJ1-4; 7 nucleotides line up with TRBD1. CDR1 and CDR2 (germline): SGHRS, YFSETQ. CDR3 length equals 15 residues. Losses at the gene ends were 4 bases for V and 3 bases for J; bases not matched to a gene: 6. In nucleotides, the CDR3 is TGCGCCAGCAGCCCCTCGGGACAGCCTAATGAAAAACTGTTTTTT. Protein sequence: CASSPSGQPNEKLFF.

The chain joins TRBV29-1 to TRBJ2-1; 8 bases align to TRBD2. Germline lookup yields CDR1 SQVTM and CDR2 ANQGSEA. V trimming: 7 bases; J trimming: 4 bases; junction bases outside the gene matches: 6. CDR3 size: 13 residues. The CDR3 nucleotides are TGCAGCGGGGAGACTAGCGAGTACAATGAGCAGTTCTTC. It is translated as CSGETSEYNEQFF.

This chain connects TRBV20-1 to TRBJ1-1; weak D call: TRBD1 (5 bases). CDR3 length: 11 amino acids. Trimming cost V 7 bases and J 7 bases, with 13 bases left between them. Germline CDR1 DFQATT, CDR2 SNEGSKA (reference sequence). The CDR3 spells CSGPKDIEAFF. The DNA of the CDR3 is TGCAGTGGTCCCAAGGACATTGAAGCTTTCTTT.

The chain links TRBV18 to TRBJ2-7; TRBD2 matches at 8 bases. Germline assignment: CDR1 KGHSH and CDR2 LQKENI. Trimming at V came to 3 bases and at J to 2 bases, leaving 3 bases not matched to a gene. This CDR3 spans 14 amino acids. The CDR3 DNA follows: TGTGCCAGCTCACCCAAGCGGGGGACCTACGAGCAGTACTTC. This translates into CASSPKRGTYEQYF.

The chain has TRBV28 and TRBJ1-1; 7 positions agree with TRBD1. V lost 7 bases, J lost 7 bases, and 15 bases stayed unmatched. The germline CDR1 and CDR2 sequences are MDHEN and SYDVKM. The CDR3 runs to 15 residues. The CDR3 loop is CASTLAQGGKGEAFF. CDR3 in DNA: TGTGCCAGCACCCTCGCCCAGGGGGGAAAGGGTGAAGCTTTCTTT.

The V and J genes are TRBV5-4 and TRBJ2-7; 8 bases are shared with TRBD1. The CDR3 extends over 14 amino acids. Germline CDR1 is SGHNT and CDR2 is YYREEE (reference sequence). V lost 0 bases and J lost 4; bases outside the gene matches: 3. The CDR3 DNA reads TGTGCCAGCAGCTTGGGGACAGGGATTTACGAGCAGTACTTC. Translating it yields CASSLGTGIYEQYF.

This chain links TRBV5-4 with TRBJ1-2; TRBD1 agrees at 7 bases. The germline CDR1 and CDR2 sequences are SGHNT and YYREEE (reference sequence). The V and J ends lost 1 base and 5 bases, in that order; junction bases with no gene match: 2. The CDR3 loop spans 13 amino acids. Here the CDR3 DNA reads TGTGCCAGCAGCTTGAAGACAGGGTATGGCTACACCTTC. Translated, it gives CASSLKTGYGYTF.

This clone was observed once. The junction departs from germline at one end; a sequencing error may be responsible. The chain carries TRBV28 and TRBJ2-1; 7 bases match TRBD1. Germline V gives CDR1 MDHEN, CDR2 SYDVKM. This CDR3 is 12 amino acids long. CDR3: CTTGQIFNEQFF. The CDR3 nucleotides are TGCACTACGGGACAGATATTCAATGAGCAGTTCTTC.

The rearrangement uses TRBV5-6 and TRBJ2-3; the D is unclear. The CDR3 length is 13 residues. Trimming removed 0 bases from V and 2 bases from J, with 4 bases in between. The germline gives CDR1 SGHDT, CDR2 YYEEEE. The CDR3 sequence: CASSLGHTDTQYF. DNA for the CDR3: TGTGCCAGCAGCTTGGGTCACACAGATACGCAGTATTTT.

The chain couples TRBV4-3 to TRBJ2-3; 9 bases match TRBD2. Germline CDR1 LGHNA, CDR2 YSLEER. The CDR3 loop spans 18 amino acids. V lost 0 bases, J lost 0 bases, and 7 bases stayed unmatched. The CDR3 sequence is CASSQEGWRGGSTDTQYF. CDR3 DNA: TGCGCCAGCAGCCAAGAGGGATGGCGGGGGGGAAGCACAGATACGCAGTATTTT.

V is TRBV5-4 and J is TRBJ1-2; 11 positions match TRBD1. The CDR3 covers 15 residues. The trim removed 4 bases at V and 6 bases at J, leaving 8 bases unmatched. In germline, CDR1 is SGHNT, CDR2 YYREEE (reference sequence). CDR3 nucleotide sequence: TGTGCCAGCAGCATACCGGGACAGGGGGGGCATGGCTACACCTTC. Translating it yields CASSIPGQGGHGYTF.

The table lists this clone with a count of one. V is TRBV5-1 and J is TRBJ2-3; TRBD1 agrees at 8 bases. The CDR3 runs to 16 residues. The germline V gene encodes CDR1 SGHRS and CDR2 YFSETQ. With 4 bases clipped from V and 2 bases from J, the junction kept 9 bases outside the gene matches. CDR3 amino acids: CASSPSGQGTTDTQYF. CDR3 nucleotides: TGCGCCAGCAGCCCCTCCGGACAGGGTACCACAGATACGCAGTATTTT.

This clone was detected a few times. V gene TRBV29-1 combines with J gene TRBJ1-1, with 9 bases lining up with TRBD1. The CDR3 loop spans 11 amino acids. V lost 7 bases to trimming and J lost 5 bases; unmatched junction nucleotides: 2. Germline lookup yields CDR1 SQVTM and CDR2 ANQGSEA. The DNA for the CDR3 is TGCAGCGACGACAGGGGGACTGAAGCTTTCTTT. As protein: CSDDRGTEAFF.

This sequence joins TRBV19 and TRBJ2-1, with 11 bases lining up with TRBD2. Trimming took 3 bases from V and 7 from J; bases not matched to a gene: 14. Germline assignment: CDR1 LNHDA and CDR2 SQIVND (reference sequence). The CDR3 contains 18 residues. This chain's CDR3 is CASSIGTSGPLGVNEQFF. The CDR3 DNA sequence: TGTGCCAGTAGTATCGGGACTAGCGGACCGCTAGGAGTGAATGAGCAGTTCTTC.